This TCR beta chain was recovered during a study of blood T cell repertoires in COVID-19. Notes on this clone: This sample includes further DNA sequences coding for the same CDR3.

Using immunoSEQ multiplex PCR, the repertoire was profiled, and TCRdb retains in-frame clones only, with some absent. The sample holds 97,000 or so clones, 90% seen once. This CDR3 has 15 amino acids. In germline, CDR1 is SNHLY, CDR2 FYNNEI. Trimming cost V 5 bases and J 1 base; bases outside gene matches: 5. The chain is built from TRBV2 and TRBJ1-5; 7 bases fit TRBD1. Material: peripheral blood. This sequence was found in a man between 60 and 75 years old with acute or convalescent COVID-19. Here the CDR3 DNA reads TGTGCCAGCAGTTCCCAGGGGGTGAGCAATCAGCCCCAGCATTTT. Translating it yields CASSSQGVSNQPQHF. Full variable domain (remainder filled in from reference TRBV2 and TRBJ1-5): EPEVTQTPSHQVTQMGQEVILRCVPISNHLYFYWYRQILGQKVEFLVSFYNNEISEKSEIFDDQFSVERPDGSNFTLKIRSTKLEDSAMYFCASSSQGVSNQPQHFGDGTRLSIL.